This T cell receptor beta chain was profiled in a study of Ad26.COV2.S vaccination and SARS-CoV-2 variants. Study context: A COV1001 Ad26.COV2.S trial-arm participant provided the sample. Study-wide results and limits: Placebo and vaccine recipients had non-spike TCR breadth that was similar. Higher spike-specific TCR breadth was found in vaccine recipients than in placebo recipients.

The CDR3 contains 14 residues. The ends were cut back, 5 bases at V and 2 bases at J, with 13 bases in the middle. Germline V lookup: CDR1 MNHEY, CDR2 SVGEGT. Indicated treatment: 15 to 20 received Ad26.COV2.S at low or high dose, single or two shots; roughly five received placebo; per-sample allocation not given. Sampling occurred on day 63 after the first vaccine or placebo injection. This clone was seen a few times. Antigen specificity is unknown. Repertoires were generated with immunoSEQ multiplex PCR, while TCRdb's copy carries only in-frame clones and drops some. The top ten clones hold roughly 3.1% of a sample with hundreds of thousands of clones, about nine tenths of them seen once.

The material was peripheral blood, obtained in a trial of Ad26.COV2.S vaccine versus placebo. This sequence joins TRBV6-2 or TRBV6-3 and TRBJ2-7, with D maybe TRBD2 (5 bases). This clonotype was obtained from a person aged 18 to 59 who received the Ad26.COV2.S COVID-19 vaccine or a placebo. The DNA for the CDR3 is TGTGCCAGCAGTCCGTACGGGGTGCCCTACGAGCAGTACTTC. Translated: CASSPYGVPYEQYF.